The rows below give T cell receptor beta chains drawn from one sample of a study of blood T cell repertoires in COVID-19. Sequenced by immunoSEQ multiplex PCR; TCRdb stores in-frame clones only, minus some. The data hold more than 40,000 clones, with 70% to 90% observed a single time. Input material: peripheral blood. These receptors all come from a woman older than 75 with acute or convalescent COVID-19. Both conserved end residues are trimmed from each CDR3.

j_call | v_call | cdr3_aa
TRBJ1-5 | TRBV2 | ASKRDRGQPQH
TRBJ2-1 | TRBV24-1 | ATSDRGGEQF
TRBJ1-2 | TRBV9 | ASSVVRTGGYT
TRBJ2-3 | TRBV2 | ASSGGSWDTQY
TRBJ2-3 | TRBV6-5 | ASRAGGPSTDTQY
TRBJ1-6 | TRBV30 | AWSVTRAGNSPLH
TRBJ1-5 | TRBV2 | ASSPGSHPNQPQH
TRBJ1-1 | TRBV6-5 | ASSYDPQTMNTEAF
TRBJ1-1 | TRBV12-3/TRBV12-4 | ASSLGAGHAF
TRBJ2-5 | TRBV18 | ASSPRRVEETQY
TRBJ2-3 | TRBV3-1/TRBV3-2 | ASSSGTSGGAVSTDTQY
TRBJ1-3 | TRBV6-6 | ASSPTDSSGNTIY
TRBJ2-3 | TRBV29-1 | SVPSGDTQY
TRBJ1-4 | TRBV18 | ASSPSRVEEKLF
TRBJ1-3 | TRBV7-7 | ASSLALGGGNTIY
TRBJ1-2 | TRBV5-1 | ASSRGTVEGYT
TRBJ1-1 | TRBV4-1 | ASSQDSLNTEAF
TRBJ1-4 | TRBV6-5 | ASRDRTGEKLF
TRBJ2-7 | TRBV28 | ATLVGGSSYEQY
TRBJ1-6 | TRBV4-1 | ASSDGRQANNSPLH